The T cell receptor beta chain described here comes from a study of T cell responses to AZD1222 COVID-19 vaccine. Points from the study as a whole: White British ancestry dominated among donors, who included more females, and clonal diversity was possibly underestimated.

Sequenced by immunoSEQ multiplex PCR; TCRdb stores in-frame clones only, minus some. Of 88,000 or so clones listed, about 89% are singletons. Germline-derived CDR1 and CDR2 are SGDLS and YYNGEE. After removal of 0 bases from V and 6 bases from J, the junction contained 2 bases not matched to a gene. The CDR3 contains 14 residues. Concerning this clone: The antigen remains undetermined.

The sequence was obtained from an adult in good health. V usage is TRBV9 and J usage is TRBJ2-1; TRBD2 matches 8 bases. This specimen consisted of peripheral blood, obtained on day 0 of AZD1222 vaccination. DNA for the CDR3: TGTGCCAGCAGCGTAGCCGGGGGGGCCAATGAGCAGTTCTTC. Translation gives CASSVAGGANEQFF.